The 13 T cell receptor beta chains below come from one sample, sequenced in a study of blood T cell repertoires in COVID-19. Using immunoSEQ multiplex PCR, the repertoire was profiled, and TCRdb retains in-frame clones only, with some absent. Here the sample spans about 210,000 clones, 70% to 85% being singletons. Specimen: peripheral blood. All receptors derive from a woman older than 75 with COVID-19, enrolled during active disease.

The CDR3 sequence is CASSLPGAGLAHNEQFF. CDR3 DNA: TGTGCCAGCAGTTTACCGGGGGCGGGACTAGCGCACAATGAGCAGTTCTTC. The chain carries TRBV28 and TRBJ2-1; 10 bases match TRBD2. Germline CDR1 reads MDHEN; CDR2 reads SYDVKM. Trimming removed 2 bases from V and 5 bases from J; junction bases left unmatched: 9. The CDR3 is 17 residues long.

Only one count was recorded for this clone. This CDR3 reads CASSELAGGPGDTQYF. CDR3 nucleotide sequence: TGCGCCAGCAGCGAACTAGCGGGGGGGCCGGGAGATACGCAGTATTTT. The chain couples TRBV10-2 to TRBJ2-3; 13 bases agree with TRBD2. Germline V gene data show CDR1 as WSHSY and CDR2 as SAAADI. CDR3 size: 16 residues. V gave up 6 bases and J gave up 5 bases; unmatched junction bases: 8.

This chain connects TRBV7-9 to TRBJ1-4; D not certain. CDR3 length: 15 residues. Germline V gene sequence: CDR1 SEHNR, CDR2 FQNEAQ (reference sequence). Deletions cut 0 bases from V and 8 bases from J, with 13 bases between. Here the CDR3 DNA reads TGTGCCAGCAGCTTAGCGGCCCAGATATCCGAAAAACTGTTTTTT. Translating gives CASSLAAQISEKLFF.

This chain links TRBV11-3 with TRBJ1-1, with a tentative D call TRBD1 (5 bases). Trimming shortened V by 3 bases and J by 1 base, and 6 bases separated the two germline ends. Germline V gives CDR1 SGHNT, CDR2 YENEEA. The CDR3 runs 13 residues. CDR3 in amino acids: CASSLTANTEAFF. The DNA of the CDR3 is TGTGCCAGCAGCTTGACAGCGAACACTGAAGCTTTCTTT.

Here the CDR3 reads CASSLEGQLNTEAFF. The DNA of the CDR3 is TGCGCCAGCAGCTTGGAGGGACAACTGAACACTGAAGCTTTCTTT. The V call is TRBV5-1, the J call TRBJ1-1, with D possibly being TRBD1 (6 bases). The CDR3 runs 15 residues. Trimming removed 0 bases from V and 0 bases from J, with 9 bases in between. Germline lookup yields CDR1 SGHRS and CDR2 YFSETQ.

The chain uses TRBV27 and TRBJ2-1; unclear D gene. There are 16 residues in the CDR3. The germline V gene encodes CDR1 MNHEY and CDR2 SMNVEV (reference sequence). The V end was cut by 1 base, the J end by 5 bases, with 15 bases between. CDR3 amino acids: CASSLFPRNSHNEQFF. CDR3 in DNA: TGTGCCAGCAGTTTATTTCCGCGAAATTCCCACAATGAGCAGTTCTTC.

The V call is TRBV6-1, the J call TRBJ1-6; the D gene is possibly TRBD1 (5 bases). V dropped 0 bases and J dropped 10 bases, with 13 bases sitting between them. The length of the CDR3 is 15 residues. Germline V CDR1 and CDR2: MNHNS, SASEGT. CDR3 sequence reads: CASSEATQGRSPLHF. CDR3 in DNA: TGTGCCAGCAGTGAAGCCACCCAGGGTCGATCACCCCTCCACTTT.

Only a few counts were recorded for this clone. The same CDR3 can be traced to other DNA sequences in this sample. The chain has TRBV28 and TRBJ1-1; 8 bases are a match to TRBD1. With V trimmed by 6 bases and J by 0 bases, 3 bases remained unmatched. Germline CDR1 reads MDHEN; CDR2 reads SYDVKM. This CDR3 is 14 amino acids long. CDR3 protein: CASSPGGVNTEAFF. The CDR3 nucleotides are TGTGCCAGCAGCCCAGGGGGCGTGAACACTGAAGCTTTCTTT. Combining the CDR3 with reference TRBV28 and TRBJ1-1 gives the whole variable domain DVKVTQSSRYLVKRTGEKVFLECVQDMDHENMFWYRQDPGLGLRLIYFSYDVKMKEKGDIPEGYSVSREKKERFSLILESASTNQTSMYLCASSPGGVNTEAFFGQGTRLTVV.

The chain combines TRBV3-1 (or the pseudogene TRBV3-2) with TRBJ2-2; TRBD1 might be the D (6 bases). CDR3 length: 17 amino acids. V was pared by 5 bases and J by 4 bases, with 20 bases between. Looked up from germline, CDR1 is LGHDT and CDR2 is YNNKEL (reference sequence). The CDR3 loop reads CASSSTGNRVGTGELFF. The DNA for the CDR3 is TGTGCCAGCAGCTCCACGGGGAACAGGGTGGGCACCGGGGAGCTGTTTTTT.

The J gene is TRBJ2-7, the V gene TRBV6-1; D is uncertain. Deletions cut 1 base from V and 2 bases from J, with 9 bases between. CDR3 length: 14 residues. CDR1 and CDR2 (germline): MNHNS, SASEGT. CDR3 in DNA: TGTGCCAGCAGTGAAGGGGCCAGAGCCTACGAGCAGTACTTC. This translates into CASSEGARAYEQYF.

The chain joins TRBV5-1 to TRBJ2-6, with D unclear. The CDR3 runs to 15 residues. Trimming took 0 bases from V and 0 from J, leaving 4 bases between them. Germline V lookup: CDR1 SGHRS, CDR2 YFSETQ. CDR3 loop: CASSLVHSGANVLTF. The DNA of the CDR3 is TGCGCCAGCAGCTTGGTTCACTCTGGGGCCAACGTCCTGACTTTC.

This chain connects TRBV15 to TRBJ2-1; 8 nucleotides agree with TRBD1. CDR1 and CDR2 from the germline V gene are LNHNV and YYDKDF (reference sequence). V gave up 0 bases and J gave up 7 bases; unmatched junction bases: 8. There are 16 residues in the CDR3. The CDR3 coding sequence is TGTGCCACCAGCAGAGATTGGGCAGGGGGCCAAAATGAGCAGTTCTTC. Amino acid sequence: CATSRDWAGGQNEQFF.

The chain uses TRBV11-1 and TRBJ1-5; 7 bases match TRBD1. The CDR3 contains 13 residues. CDR1 and CDR2 (germline): SGHAT, FQDESV (reference sequence). The J segment lost 5 bases and the V segment lost 5 bases, leaving 3 bases of the junction unmatched. The CDR3 here is CASSRDRDQPQHF. CDR3 coding DNA: TGTGCCAGCAGCCGTGACAGGGATCAGCCCCAGCATTTT.